The 9 T cell receptor beta chains in this list originate from one sample, sequenced in a study of cytomegalovirus exposure and HLA in healthy donors. The study ran its PCR with 60 Vbeta and 13 Jbeta primers. Data came from immunoSEQ multiplex PCR; TCRdb stores just in-frame clones and leaves some out. The table lists approximately 200,000 clones, roughly 78% of them singletons, with about 1.4% in the top ten. Sequenced input: PBMCs. The source of these receptors is a girl aged 5-17 years in good health and CMV-seropositive.

The rearrangement joins TRBV7-2 to TRBJ2-3; 11 positions agree with TRBD2. CDR3 length: 15 amino acids. The J segment lost 4 bases and the V segment lost 5 bases, leaving 5 bases of the junction unmatched. Germline V gene lookup returns CDR1 SGHTA and CDR2 FQGNSA. This chain's CDR3 is CASSPTSGESDTQYF. Here the CDR3 DNA reads TGTGCCAGCAGCCCGACTAGCGGGGAATCAGATACGCAGTATTTT.

This clone was counted a few times. The chain links TRBV5-5 to TRBJ1-2, with D tentatively TRBD1 (5 bases). This CDR3 is 14 amino acids long. V was shortened by 3 bases and J by 8 bases, with 17 bases between the two germline ends. Germline CDR1 is SGHKS and CDR2 is YYEKEE (reference sequence). CDR3 loop: CASSSPGQRIGYTF. The DNA of the CDR3 is TGTGCCAGCAGCTCACCCGGACAAAGGATCGGCTACACCTTC.

As for this clone: The junction differs from germline at one of its ends, possibly a read error. The genes are TRBV7-9 and TRBJ2-7; D may correspond to TRBD1 or TRBD2 (6 bases each). The CDR3 runs 18 residues. Per the germline V gene, CDR1 is SEHNR and CDR2 is FQNEAQ (reference sequence). The CDR3 coding sequence is TGTTCCAGCAGCTTAGGGGGGAAGTTAACAGGGACCACCTACGAGCAGTACTTC. It is translated as CSSSLGGKLTGTTYEQYF.

The chain couples TRBV5-1 to TRBJ2-5; no firm D call. V shed 4 bases and J shed 7 bases, with 14 bases lying between them. Germline loops: CDR1 SGHRS, CDR2 YFSETQ. The CDR3 has 13 residues. Here the CDR3 reads CASSPGSFGTQYF. The CDR3 DNA reads as TGCGCCAGCAGCCCCGGTAGTTTTGGGACCCAGTACTTC.

The chain employs TRBV10-3 and TRBJ2-7; 11 nucleotides match TRBD2. Germline V gives CDR1 ENHRY, CDR2 SYGVKD. Germline trimming cut 6 bases from V and 4 bases from J; bases unmatched to any gene: 5. This CDR3 is 14 amino acids long. The CDR3 DNA is TGTGCCATCAGCTTGACTAGCGGGGTGTACGAGCAGTACTTC. Its protein is CAISLTSGVYEQYF.

The V call is TRBV15, the J call TRBJ1-5; the D is unclear. Germline CDR1 and CDR2: LNHNV and YYDKDF (reference sequence). CDR3 length: 15 amino acids. Trimming left V 1 base short and J 0 bases short, with 7 bases between. The CDR3 protein is CATSRVRDSNQPQHF. The DNA of the CDR3 is TGTGCCACCAGCAGAGTGCGGGATAGCAATCAGCCCCAGCATTTT.

This clone was detected a few times. This chain uses TRBV6-1 with TRBJ2-7; 7 nucleotides agree with TRBD1. The germline V gene encodes CDR1 MNHNS and CDR2 SASEGT. CDR3 length: 12 residues. With 6 bases clipped from V and 6 bases from J, the junction kept 5 bases outside the gene matches. The CDR3 loop is CASSRDSAEQYF. CDR3 nucleotides: TGTGCCAGCAGCCGGGACAGCGCCGAGCAGTACTTC.

V is TRBV11-2 and J is TRBJ1-2, with D tentatively TRBD1 (6 bases). Germline V gene sequence: CDR1 SGHAT, CDR2 FQNNGV. V shed 2 bases and J shed 3 bases, with 10 bases lying between them. This CDR3 has 14 amino acids. CDR3 sequence: CASSLFGGDYGYTF. CDR3 DNA sequence: TGTGCCAGCAGCTTATTTGGGGGCGACTATGGCTACACCTTC.

The chain employs TRBV30 and TRBJ1-1, with D possibly matching TRBD1 (5 bases). The CDR3 runs 14 residues. Germline V lookup: CDR1 GTSNPN, CDR2 SVGIG (reference sequence). V shed 0 bases and J shed 5 bases, with 13 bases lying between them. The CDR3 here is CAWSVGGLGTEAFF. The CDR3 nucleotides read TGTGCCTGGAGTGTGGGGGGTTTGGGAACTGAAGCTTTCTTT.